This TCR beta chain stems from a study of blood T cell repertoires in COVID-19. Per the original methods: Amplification with reference gene primers provided the estimates of nucleated cell counts. Produced via immunoSEQ multiplex PCR; TCRdb's table is partial and in-frame only. The DNA gave D and trimming, while V, J and clone size come from that table. The data hold around 35,000 clones, with more than 85% observed a single time. Germline V lookup: CDR1 SGHDT, CDR2 YYEEEE. The CDR3 contains 15 residues. V dropped 4 bases and J dropped 5; count of bases not matched to a gene: 5. The sequence came from a man in his 70s with acute or convalescent COVID-19. This chain connects TRBV5-6 to TRBJ2-2; 10 bases match TRBD2. The sample was peripheral blood. The CDR3 DNA reads TGTGCCAGCAGCCTCTCTAGCGGGGGTACCGGGGAGCTGTTTTTT. This encodes CASSLSSGGTGELFF. The variable domain in full, completed from reference TRBV5-6 and TRBJ2-2, reads DAGVTQSPTHLIKTRGQQVTLRCSPKSGHDTVSWYQQALGQGPQFIFQYYEEEERQRGNFPDRFSGHQFPNYSSELNVNALLLGDSALYLCASSLSSGGTGELFFGEGSRLTVL.